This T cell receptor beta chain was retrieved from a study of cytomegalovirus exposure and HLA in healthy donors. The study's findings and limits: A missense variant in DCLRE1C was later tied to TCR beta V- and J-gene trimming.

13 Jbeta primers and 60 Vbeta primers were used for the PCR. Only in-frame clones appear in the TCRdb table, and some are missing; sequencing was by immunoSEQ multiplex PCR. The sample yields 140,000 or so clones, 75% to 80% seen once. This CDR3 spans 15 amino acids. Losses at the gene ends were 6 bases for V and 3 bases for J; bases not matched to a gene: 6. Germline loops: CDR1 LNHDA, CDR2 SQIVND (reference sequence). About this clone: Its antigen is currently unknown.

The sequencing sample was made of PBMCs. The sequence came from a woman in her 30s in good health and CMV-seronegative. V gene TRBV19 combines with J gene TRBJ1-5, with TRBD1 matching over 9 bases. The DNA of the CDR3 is TGTGCCAGTAGGGAAGGACAGGGGATCAATCAGCCCCAGCATTTT. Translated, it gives CASREGQGINQPQHF. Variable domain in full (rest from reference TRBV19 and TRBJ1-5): DGGITQSPKYLFRKEGQNVTLSCEQNLNHDAMYWYRQDPGQGLRLIYYSQIVNDFQKGDIAEGYSVSREKKESFPLTVTSAQKNPTAFYLCASREGQGINQPQHFGDGTRLSIL.